Shown below are 8 T cell receptor beta chains from a single sample sequenced in a study of OX40 agonist ivuxolimab in advanced cancers. The assay was immunoSEQ multiplex PCR, and TCRdb's table has in-frame clones only and misses some. The sample lists about 62,000 clones, about 80% occurring once. The sequences come from CD4+ or CD8+ T cells sorted from blood, collected in a trial of the OX40 agonist ivuxolimab. The source is an adult with an advanced solid tumor such as melanoma, head and neck, liver or kidney cancer.

V gene TRBV4-2 combines with J gene TRBJ2-3; no clear D. The CDR3 spans 15 residues. V gave up 5 bases and J gave up 0 bases, with 12 bases separating them. The V gene's germline CDR1 is LGHNA and CDR2 YNFKEQ. The CDR3 region has the DNA TGTGCCAGCAGCTCGAATTGGGGAAGCACAGATACGCAGTATTTT. It is translated as CASSSNWGSTDTQYF.

This chain joins TRBV5-1 and TRBJ2-2, with D hard to call. The CDR3 is 12 residues long. CDR1 is SGHRS and CDR2 is YFSETQ in the germline V gene. V lost 2 bases, J lost 10 bases, and 9 bases lay in between. Written as DNA, the CDR3 is TGCGCCAGCAGCTTCCTTAGGGAGGAGCTGTTTTTT. It codes for CASSFLREELFF.

The V and J genes are TRBV27 and TRBJ2-2; 7 positions agree with TRBD1. Germline V gene sequence: CDR1 MNHEY, CDR2 SMNVEV (reference sequence). V dropped 1 base and J dropped 2; count of bases not matched to a gene: 4. This CDR3 region has 16 residues. In DNA, the CDR3 is TGTGCCAGCAGTTTATTCGGGACAGATAACACCGGGGAGCTGTTTTTT. This translates into CASSLFGTDNTGELFF.

The CDR3 coding sequence is TGCAGCGTTGCGTACGGCGGGGGGGCCGGTGGGCGTCAGTTCTTC. It is translated as CSVAYGGGAGGRQFF. The chain combines TRBV29-1 with TRBJ2-1; 9 bases agree with TRBD2. This CDR3 spans 15 amino acids. V shed 4 bases, J shed 13 bases, and the junction held 17 bases outside the gene matches. CDR1 and CDR2 (germline): SQVTM, ANQGSEA.

The J gene is TRBJ2-1, the V gene TRBV28, with D possibly called TRBD1 or TRBD2 (5 bases each). Trimming stripped 3 bases from V and 8 bases from J, with 17 bases between. CDR1 is MDHEN, CDR2 SYDVKM, per germline. This CDR3 is built from 15 residues. CDR3 in DNA: TGTGCCAGCAGTTTGCCGAGGGTGGGGGTAGATGAGCAGTTCTTC. Residues: CASSLPRVGVDEQFF. The full variable domain, its missing parts supplied by reference TRBV28 and TRBJ2-1, is DVKVTQSSRYLVKRTGEKVFLECVQDMDHENMFWYRQDPGLGLRLIYFSYDVKMKEKGDIPEGYSVSREKKERFSLILESASTNQTSMYLCASSLPRVGVDEQFFGPGTRLTVL.

This chain links TRBV27 with TRBJ2-7; D possibly uses TRBD1 or TRBD2 (5 bases each). Germline values: CDR1 MNHEY, CDR2 SMNVEV (reference sequence). V lost 9 bases and J 0 bases, leaving 21 bases between the germline ends. CDR3 length: 16 amino acids. The CDR3 is CARCSGGRDASYEQYV. Written as DNA, the CDR3 is TGTGCCAGATGCAGTGGTGGCAGGGACGCCTCCTACGAGCAGTACGTC.

The CDR3, as DNA: TGTGCCAGCAGCCTAACTAGCGGGAGGGCCAGAAGGGAGACCCAGTACTTC. Encoded protein: CASSLTSGRARRETQYF. The rearrangement uses TRBV7-2 and TRBJ2-5; 13 bases are shared with TRBD2. The CDR3 covers 17 residues. The V gene end was trimmed by 5 bases and the J gene end by 5 bases; junction bases not matched to a gene: 11. Per the germline V gene, CDR1 is SGHTA and CDR2 is FQGNSA.

As DNA, the CDR3 is TGTGCCAGCAGTGAAGCGTGGCTATATAACTATGGCTACACCTTC. It specifies CASSEAWLYNYGYTF. This chain joins TRBV6-1 and TRBJ1-2; D is unclear. With 0 bases removed from V and 1 base from J, the gap between germline ends came to 9 bases. The CDR3 runs 15 residues. CDR1 and CDR2 (germline): MNHNS, SASEGT.